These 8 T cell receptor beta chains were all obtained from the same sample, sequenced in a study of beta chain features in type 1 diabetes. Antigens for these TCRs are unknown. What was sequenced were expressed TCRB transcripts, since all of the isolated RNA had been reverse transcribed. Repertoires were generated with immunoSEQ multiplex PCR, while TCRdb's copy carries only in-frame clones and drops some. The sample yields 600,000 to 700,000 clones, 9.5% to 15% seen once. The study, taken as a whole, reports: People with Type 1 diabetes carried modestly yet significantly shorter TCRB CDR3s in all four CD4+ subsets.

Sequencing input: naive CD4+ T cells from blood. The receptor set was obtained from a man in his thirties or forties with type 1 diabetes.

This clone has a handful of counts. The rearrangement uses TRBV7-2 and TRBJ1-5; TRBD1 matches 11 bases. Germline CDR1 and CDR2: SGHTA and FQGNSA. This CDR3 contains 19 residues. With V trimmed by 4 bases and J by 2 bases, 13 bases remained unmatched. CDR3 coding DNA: TGTGCCAGCAGCTCACCACCCGGGACAGGGGGTGATGGCAATCAGCCCCAGCATTTT. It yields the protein CASSSPPGTGGDGNQPQHF.

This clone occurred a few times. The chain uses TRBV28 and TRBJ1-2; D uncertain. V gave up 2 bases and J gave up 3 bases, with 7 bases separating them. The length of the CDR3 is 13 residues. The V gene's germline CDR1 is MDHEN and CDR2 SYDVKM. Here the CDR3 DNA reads TGTGCCAGCAGTTTAGGACCCTACTATGGCTACACCTTC. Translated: CASSLGPYYGYTF.

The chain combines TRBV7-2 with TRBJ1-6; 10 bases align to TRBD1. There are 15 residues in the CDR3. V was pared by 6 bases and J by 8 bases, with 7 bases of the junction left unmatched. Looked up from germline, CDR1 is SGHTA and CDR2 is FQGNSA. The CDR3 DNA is TGTGCCAGCAGTCCGGGACAGGGGCTGGATTCACCCCTCCACTTT. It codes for CASSPGQGLDSPLHF.

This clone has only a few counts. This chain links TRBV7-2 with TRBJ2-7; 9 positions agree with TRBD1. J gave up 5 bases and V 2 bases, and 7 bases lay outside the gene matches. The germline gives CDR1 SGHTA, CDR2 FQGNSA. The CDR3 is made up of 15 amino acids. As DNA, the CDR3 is TGTGCCAGCAGCTTAACAGGGGGCCCAGGGAACGAGCAGTACTTC. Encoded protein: CASSLTGGPGNEQYF. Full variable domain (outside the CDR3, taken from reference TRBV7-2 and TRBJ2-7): GAGVSQSPSNKVTEKGKDVELRCDPISGHTALYWYRQSLGQGLEFLIYFQGNSAPDKSGLPSDRFSAERTGGSVSTLTIQRTQQEDSAVYLCASSLTGGPGNEQYFGPGTRLTVT.

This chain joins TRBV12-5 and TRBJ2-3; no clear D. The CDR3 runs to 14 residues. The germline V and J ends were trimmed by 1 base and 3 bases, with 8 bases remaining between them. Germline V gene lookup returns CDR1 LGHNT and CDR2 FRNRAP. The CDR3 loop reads CASGLGQTTDTQYF. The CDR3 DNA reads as TGTGCTAGTGGTTTGGGCCAGACAACAGATACGCAGTATTTT.

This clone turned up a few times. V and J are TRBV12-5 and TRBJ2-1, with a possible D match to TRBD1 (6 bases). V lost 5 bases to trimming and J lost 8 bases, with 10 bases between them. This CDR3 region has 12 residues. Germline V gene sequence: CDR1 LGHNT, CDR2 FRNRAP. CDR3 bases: TGTGCTAGTGGTGAACAGGGATATGAGCAGTTCTTC. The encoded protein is CASGEQGYEQFF.

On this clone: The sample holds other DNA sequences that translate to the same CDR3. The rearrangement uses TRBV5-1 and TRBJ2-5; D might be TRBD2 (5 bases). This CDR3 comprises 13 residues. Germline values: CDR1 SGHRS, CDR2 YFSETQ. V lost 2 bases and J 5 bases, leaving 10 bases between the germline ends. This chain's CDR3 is CASSLTGEETQYF. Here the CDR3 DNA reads TGCGCCAGCAGCTTAACTGGGGAGGAGACCCAGTACTTC.

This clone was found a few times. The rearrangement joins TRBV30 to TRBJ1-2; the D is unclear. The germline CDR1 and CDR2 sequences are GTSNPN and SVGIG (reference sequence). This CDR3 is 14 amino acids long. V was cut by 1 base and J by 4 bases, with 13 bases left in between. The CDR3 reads CAWSESEFGYGYTF. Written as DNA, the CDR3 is TGTGCCTGGAGTGAATCCGAATTCGGCTATGGCTACACCTTC.